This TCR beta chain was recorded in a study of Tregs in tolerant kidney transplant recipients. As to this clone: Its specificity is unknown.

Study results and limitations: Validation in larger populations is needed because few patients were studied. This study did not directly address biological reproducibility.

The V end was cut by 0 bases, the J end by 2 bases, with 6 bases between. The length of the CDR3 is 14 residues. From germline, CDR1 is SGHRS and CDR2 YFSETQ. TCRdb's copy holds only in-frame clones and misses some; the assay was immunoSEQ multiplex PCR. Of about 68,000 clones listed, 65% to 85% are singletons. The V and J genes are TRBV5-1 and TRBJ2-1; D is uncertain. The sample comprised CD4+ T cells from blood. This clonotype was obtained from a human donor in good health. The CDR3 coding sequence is TGCGCCAGCAGCTTGGCGTCAGCCTACAATGAGCAGTTCTTC. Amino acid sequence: CASSLASAYNEQFF. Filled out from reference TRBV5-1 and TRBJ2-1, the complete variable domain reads KAGVTQTPRYLIKTRGQQVTLSCSPISGHRSVSWYQQTPGQGLQFLFEYFSETQRNKGNFPGRFSGRQFSNSRSEMNVSTLELGDSALYLCASSLASAYNEQFFGPGTRLTVL.